A selection of T cell receptor beta chains follows, all from one sample in a study of tumor-infiltrating lymphocytes in primary liver carcinoma. TCRdb reprocessed the multiplex PCR reads with MiXCR, giving one entry per CDR3 protein. The table includes about 23,000 distinct CDR3 sequences, approximately 77% detected once. Source material: liver tumor tissue from sampling region 5. The receptors originated from a woman in her twenties or thirties with primary liver carcinoma and hepatitis B virus infection. The CDR3 runs from the conserved cysteine through the conserved F or W. The order of the fields is D gene, clone size, J gene, V gene, CDR3 DNA, CDR3 protein. D genes are given only for firm matches. Rows may omit the clone size; those that give it use once, few, many or a size class.

>-|-|TRBJ2-1|TRBV28
TGTGCCACCACCGTTATCCAGGGAGGTTTAAGTGAGCAGTTCTTC
CATTVIQGGLSEQFF
>TRBD2|many|TRBJ2-1|TRBV11-2
TGTGCCAGCAGCTCGCGCCCCAGCGGGAGGATCTATGAGCAGTTCTTC
CASSSRPSGRIYEQFF
>TRBD1|-|TRBJ2-7|TRBV4-2
TGTGCCAGCAGCCAAAAAGGGACGGGACAGGGCTACGAGCAGCACTTC
CASSQKGTGQGYEQHF
>TRBD1|-|TRBJ2-7|TRBV4-3
TGCGCCAGCAGCCAAGCTGTGACAGGGGGTCACATTAACTACGAGGAGTACTTC
CASSQAVTGGHINYEEYF
>-|-|TRBJ1-1|TRBV10-3
TGTGCCATCAGCATCGGGACAACGCCGAACACTGAAGCTTTCTTT
CAISIGTTPNTEAFF
>-|-|TRBJ1-1|TRBV14
TGTGCAAGTAGCCCCCCGGGGATGAACACTGAAGCTTTATTT
CASSPPGMNTEALF
>-|-|TRBJ2-5|TRBV10-3
TGTGCCATCAGTGAGTCGGTCACCAGACAAGATACCCAGTACTTC
CAISESVTRQDTQYF
>-|-|TRBJ2-2|TRBV11-2
TGTGCCGGCAGCCCCGATCCCCAGTTGAACACCGGGGAGCTGATTTTT
CAGSPDPQLNTGELIF
>-|-|TRBJ2-7|TRBV10-2
TGCGCCAGCAGAAGGACAGCCAATCTCTACGAGCAGTACTTC
CASRRTANLYEQYF
>-|-|TRBJ2-7|TRBV5-4
TGTGCCAGCAGCTATGTGGGGGACCCCATTTGGGGAGGCGAACAGTACTTC
CASSYVGDPIWGGEQYF
>-|-|TRBJ2-3|TRBV4-3
TGCGCCAGCGGCCAGTCGGTCTGGCTGAGTGATCCCGATGATACGCTGTATTTT
CASGQSVWLSDPDDTLYF